This TCR beta chain comes out of a study of T-cell memory formation after mild COVID-19. Study context: Across donors, TCR clusters were largely donor specific. Study outcomes and limitations: Whether day 37 second-wave clones are SARS-CoV-2-specific was not confirmed. Mostly located in CM and EM were contracting CD4+ clones, with contracting CD8+ clones located in EMRA. There were some responding clones in pre-infection memory, which suggested that cross-reactive memory had joined.

On this clonotype: Its antigen is not known.

With 5 bases removed from V and 0 bases from J, the gap between germline ends came to 13 bases. The CDR3 is 15 amino acids. Germline V gene lookup returns CDR1 SEHNR and CDR2 FQNEAQ (reference sequence). A single record per CDR3 protein comes from TCRdb applying MiXCR to the 5' RACE reads. The data show fewer than 500,000 distinct CDR3 sequences, approximately 25% seen once. The sample comprised PBMCs or a T cell subset sorted from them (not recorded which). The rearrangement links TRBV7-9 to TRBJ1-1, with D unclear. The TCR was taken from an adult woman who had mild COVID-19 (a few samples of this study predate the infection). Cell type and time point are not known. The CDR3 DNA sequence: TGTGCCAGCAGCGCTCCAGAGAGGATGAACACTGAAGCTTTCTTT. Its protein product is CASSAPERMNTEAFF.